This TCR beta chain was sequenced during a study of shared clonotypes between healthy human individuals. Study as a whole: Donor composition was two women and a few men, aged 18 to 49.

Per the germline V gene, CDR1 is MNHEY and CDR2 is SVGAGI. This CDR3 is 15 amino acids long. Trimming removed 6 bases from V and 0 bases from J, with 13 bases in between. Method: immunoSEQ multiplex PCR; TCRdb's copy keeps in-frame clones and lacks some. The sample has some 480,000 clones, 79% seen once. Approximately 90 million PBMCs went into genomic DNA for unsorted samples. This TCR was recovered from a woman in her thirties or forties in good health. Some clones in this sample may be carry-over from other donors' samples. V is TRBV6-5 and J is TRBJ2-3; D might be TRBD1 or TRBD2, each matching 5 bases. Sequencing used PBMCs. CDR3: CASSYGAGSTDTQYF. The CDR3 DNA sequence: TGTGCCAGCAGCTATGGGGCGGGCAGCACAGATACGCAGTATTTT.